This TCR beta chain was profiled in a study of early T cells in non-severe SARS-CoV-2 infection (dated by TCRdb to the early 2020s). Study-level background: TCR sequencing used bulk RNA from unsorted whole blood, so alpha and beta chains could not be paired. Beyond this particular receptor, the publication reports: VDJdb matching was skewed toward anti-spike CD8 responses, so virus-specific expansions were likely underestimated and private and CD4 specificities were missed.

As to this clonotype: It has no known antigen specificity. A much larger clone differs from this one at a single base, so this may be a read error.

This was a case-control study nested in a cohort of healthcare workers in London, UK, who had nasopharyngeal swab PCR tests and blood samples taken every week. Healthcare workers were enrolled in the week of the UK lockdown, from 23 to 31 March 2020, and were followed every week for up to roughly 15 weeks. To prepare the library, 5' RACE was applied. The sample was run on a NextSeq 500. The TCR library protocol attached unique molecular identifiers to individual cDNA molecules to correct for sequencing error and PCR bias. Both TCR alpha and beta chains were sequenced, and tight co-correlation was observed between alpha and beta sequence abundances in each sample. The paper's data handling went like this. Decombinator V4 was used to annotate TCR sequences for V gene, J gene and CDR3. Expanded TCRs were defined as changing significantly between any two time points under a Poisson model with p below 0.0001. TCR abundances were normalised to the total number of TCRs sequenced in each sample and reported as counts per million. MAIT TCRs were defined by TRAV1-2 paired with TRAJ12, TRAJ20 or TRAJ33, and iNKT TCRs by TRAV10 paired with TRAJ18. A search of VDJdb, accessed on 1 November 2021, was run for TCRs annotated to CMV, EBV and SARS-CoV-2, with TCRs annotated for multiple antigens excluded. Through fastp at Q25 and MiXCR, TCRdb rebuilt clones from the public reads, retaining in-frame beta chains. Every distinct CDR3 protein forms one entry, paired with its most common genes and DNA. The V and J calls come from TCRdb's annotation, not from the publication. The sample profile shows 30,000 to 40,000 distinct CDR3 sequences; roughly 6.8% of them were found once. The top ten constitute approximately 24% of the sample.

The CDR3 contains 14 residues, cysteine and phenylalanine counted. The only DNA kept is the CDR3, 42 bases in frame from the first base. Taken from the germline V gene, the CDR1 and CDR2 loops are SGHRS and YFSETQ. This material consisted of whole blood, taken at baseline. This chain is built from TRBV5-1 and TRBJ2-5, and 8 junction bases match TRBD2. The receptor was derived from an adult who was a healthcare worker with PCR-confirmed SARS-CoV-2 infection or an uninfected control (not recorded which). The CDR3 protein sequence reads: CASSLREGPETLYF. Here is the DNA: TGCGCCAGCAGCTTGCGGGAGGGCCCGGAGACCCTGTACTTC.